This T cell receptor beta chain was recorded in a study of early T cells in non-severe SARS-CoV-2 infection. The CDR3 is 14 amino acids. Germline V CDR1 and CDR2: MGHRA, YSYEKL. Trimming pared 0 bases from V and 4 bases from J, leaving 6 bases between. TCRdb used MiXCR to reprocess the 5' RACE reads, holding one entry per CDR3 protein. The sample has roughly 20,000 distinct CDR3 sequences, around 5% seen once; the top ten hold over 4.5%. The sequenced sample was whole blood. The chain couples TRBV4-1 to TRBJ2-2; D is possibly TRBD2 (5 bases). The sequence was obtained from an adult who was a healthcare worker with PCR-confirmed SARS-CoV-2 infection or an uninfected control (not recorded which). In DNA, the CDR3 is TGCGCCAGCAGCCAAGAACGGGGCACCGGGGAGCTGTTTTTT. This codes for CASSQERGTGELFF.